Described below is a single T cell receptor (beta chain) sequence and its context. Its antigen is unidentified. This CDR3 is built from 15 residues. Trimming pared 0 bases from V and 5 bases from J, leaving 13 bases between. CDR1 is PRHDT and CDR2 is FYEKMQ in the germline V gene (reference sequence). A sort by CD45RO/CCR7/CD25/CD127/CD95/CD27 yielded CD4+ naive, central memory, regulatory and stem cell-like memory cells. The sample comes from a study of beta chain features in type 1 diabetes. Whole-study findings and limits: Shorter TCRB CDR3s, moderately but significantly so, marked every one of the four CD4+ subsets in Type 1 diabetes patients.

The study reverse transcribed the entire isolated RNA, so it sequenced expressed TCRB transcripts. Profiled with immunoSEQ multiplex PCR; TCRdb holds only in-frame clones, not every one. Of 150,000 to 200,000 clones in the sample, about 10% were seen once. Sequencing was carried out using central memory CD4+ T cells from blood. The rearrangement links TRBV13 to TRBJ2-5, with D perhaps matching TRBD2 (6 bases). This receptor was obtained from a woman in her twenties or thirties with type 1 diabetes. The CDR3 DNA is TGTGCCAGCAGCTTAGGACTAGCTGCCTATGAGACCCAGTACTTC. It encodes CASSLGLAAYETQYF.